This T cell receptor beta chain was identified in a study of T cells in Graves' hyperthyroidism and ophthalmopathy. In its sample, this clonotype was seen many times. Its specificity is not known. V lost 3 bases, J lost 3 bases, and 8 bases lay in between. This CDR3 spans 13 amino acids. Newly diagnosed patients aged 18 to 65 had hyperthyroidism of under 2 months' duration. The source of the PBMCs was approximately 10 ml of fresh peripheral blood. The study's findings and limits: Ophthalmopathy was model-predicted a median around 6.7 months pre-onset.

RNA transcripts yielded amplified TCR beta CDR3 regions. The HTBI primer set served for first-round RT-PCR of the TCR CDR3. In TCRdb, the multiplex PCR reads were re-called with MiXCR into one record per CDR3 protein. Among 480,000 or so distinct CDR3 sequences, approximately 15% were seen once, and the ten largest hold around 17%. This sequence joins TRBV12-3 or TRBV12-4 and TRBJ1-2; D not resolved. What was sequenced was blood. This clonotype was obtained from a young woman with Graves' hyperthyroidism. CDR3 in amino acids: CASSFDGDYGYTF. CDR3 DNA sequence: TGTGCCAGCAGTTTCGACGGAGACTATGGCTACACCTTC.